The present T cell receptor beta chain was sequenced within a study of blood T cell repertoires in COVID-19 (dated by TCRdb to the early 2020s). For the study in its entirety: The collaborator samples originated in the United States, Italy and Spain and spanned the acute and convalescent phases of COVID-19. The material from the prospective study consisted of cDNA or gDNA derived from T cells, B-cell-depleted T cells, or PBMCs. Samples were obtained from the ongoing ImmuneRACE study (first 160 participants) and from over 1,000 subjects provided by 6 global collaborators. The dataset comprised deeply sampled blood TCRbeta repertoires from subjects exposed to, actively infected with, or recovered from COVID-19. The repertoires were made available in a free public database intended to serve as a resource for research on the immune response to SARS-CoV-2. A de-identified subject ID, COVID-19 status, age in years and sex were almost always included in the sample metadata. Where HLA class I and class II types were available, the types were taken from metadata supplied by the sample provider, not from assay-based typing. General conclusions and limits of the study: The amount of clinical and demographic metadata varied by source and participant and was provided uncurated.

The immunoSEQ Assay, a bias-controlled multiplex PCR, was used to amplify TCRbeta CDR3 regions from genomic DNA. Turning to the authors' computational methods: The number of nucleated cells in each sample was estimated from the amplification of reference gene primers within the assay. To quantify the absolute abundance of each unique TCRbeta CDR3 rearrangement, sequence reads were collapsed and filtered. For each sample, productive Simpson clonality was calculated as the square root of Simpson's diversity index over productive rearrangements. Not all clones reach the TCRdb copy of this immuneACCESS table, which keeps in-frame sequences only. Checked studies attribute under half of the gap to unresolved V genes and leave the rest unexplained. The DNA was the basis for D and trimming; V, J and clone size are from that table. The sample records around 200,000 clones, roughly 90% of which are singletons. The top ten constitute 0.55% to 0.8% of the sample.

The germline V gene encodes CDR1 LNHDA and CDR2 SQIVND (reference sequence). The CDR3, cysteine through phenylalanine, is 14 amino acids long. Just the 42-base CDR3 DNA is kept, in frame starting at base 1. V loses 3 bases at its end and J loses 8 bases; junction bases beyond the gene matches: 7. Whole blood was collected in K2EDTA tubes by collaborating institutions according to the institutions' own protocols. For TCRbeta analysis, collaborators shipped samples in one of three forms: frozen whole blood, isolated PBMCs, or DNA extracted from either of those sample types. Notes on this clone: Its antigen target is currently unknown. No base quality values were provided; no much bigger clone lies one nucleotide off.

This TCR was recovered from a man aged 45-65 years with acute or convalescent COVID-19. The V and J segments used are TRBV19 and TRBJ2-1, and 7 bases in between align with TRBD2. Specimen: peripheral blood. The CDR3 region: CASSMGGRQDEQFF. The bases read TGTGCCAGTAGTATGGGAGGGCGTCAGGATGAGCAGTTCTTC.